This T cell receptor (beta chain) was recovered during a study of cytomegalovirus exposure and HLA in healthy donors. Findings and limits, study-wide: The study listed roughly 150 cytomegalovirus-associated TCR beta chains. Specificity of a few CMV-associated chains for CMV antigens was verified in vitro.

Measured with immunoSEQ multiplex PCR; TCRdb has only the in-frame clones, and not every one. Of approximately 160,000 clones listed, approximately 88% are singletons. CDR3 size: 14 residues. V was clipped by 7 bases and J by 8 bases, with 20 bases between them. CDR1 and CDR2 from the germline V gene are MNHNS and SASEGT. The donors were part of the validation cohort, which consisted of about 130 subjects and was separate from the first cohort of about 670 subjects. Note on this clone: Its antigen is as yet unknown.

V usage is TRBV6-1 and J usage is TRBJ1-2; tentatively, D is TRBD1 (6 bases). Source material: PBMCs. The receptor comes from a woman between 18 and 29 years old in good health and CMV-seropositive. The CDR3: CASTSRGFGGGYTF. The CDR3 DNA follows: TGTGCCAGCACCTCTAGGGGGTTTGGAGGCGGCTACACCTTC.